This TCR beta chain was obtained from a study of patients and donors after allogeneic stem cell transplantation. TCRdb re-called the RT-PCR reads with MiXCR, one entry per CDR3 protein. The profile shows approximately 200,000 distinct CDR3 sequences, 35% to 50% of them singletons. The CDR3 spans 18 residues. Germline trimming cut 3 bases from V and 2 bases from J; bases unmatched to any gene: 14. The germline CDR1 and CDR2 sequences are SGHKS and YYEKEE (reference sequence). V and J are TRBV5-5 and TRBJ2-4; 7 bases map to TRBD1. Material: blood, either unsorted or a sorted T cell fraction (not recorded which). This clonotype was obtained from a human donor who was either an allogeneic HSCT recipient or a stem cell or donor lymphocyte infusion donor (not recorded which). It is not recorded whose cells these are; they may come from a transplant donor. CDR3 coding DNA: TGTGCCAGCAGCTGGGGACAGCCTCTTTTTAATACCAAAAACATTCAGTACTTC. This codes for CASSWGQPLFNTKNIQYF. The full variable domain, its missing parts supplied by reference TRBV5-5 and TRBJ2-4, is DAGVTQSPTHLIKTRGQQVTLRCSPISGHKSVSWYQQVLGQGPQFIFQYYEKEERGRGNFPDRFSARQFPNYSSELNVNALLLGDSALYLCASSWGQPLFNTKNIQYFGAGTRLSVL.